This TCR beta chain originates from a study of cytomegalovirus exposure and HLA in healthy donors. Across the study: Of over 350 genotyped donors, 81% grouped in the Caucasian-associated ancestry cluster.

PCR amplification relied on 60 Vbeta primers (plus 13 Jbeta primers). Produced via immunoSEQ multiplex PCR; TCRdb's table is partial and in-frame only. The sample lists about 90,000 clones; around three quarters were seen once. The receptor was isolated from a woman between 45 and 65 years old in good health and CMV-seropositive. Sequencing was carried out using PBMCs.

The CDR3 DNA follows: TGTGCCAGTAGTATAGGCGGCAGGGTAGAGACCCAGTACTTC. As protein: CASSIGGRVETQYF. The rearrangement joins TRBV19 to TRBJ2-5; D is perhaps TRBD1 (5 bases). The CDR3 is made up of 14 amino acids. Germline loops: CDR1 LNHDA, CDR2 SQIVND (reference sequence). V was clipped by 1 base and J by 4 bases, with 10 bases between them.